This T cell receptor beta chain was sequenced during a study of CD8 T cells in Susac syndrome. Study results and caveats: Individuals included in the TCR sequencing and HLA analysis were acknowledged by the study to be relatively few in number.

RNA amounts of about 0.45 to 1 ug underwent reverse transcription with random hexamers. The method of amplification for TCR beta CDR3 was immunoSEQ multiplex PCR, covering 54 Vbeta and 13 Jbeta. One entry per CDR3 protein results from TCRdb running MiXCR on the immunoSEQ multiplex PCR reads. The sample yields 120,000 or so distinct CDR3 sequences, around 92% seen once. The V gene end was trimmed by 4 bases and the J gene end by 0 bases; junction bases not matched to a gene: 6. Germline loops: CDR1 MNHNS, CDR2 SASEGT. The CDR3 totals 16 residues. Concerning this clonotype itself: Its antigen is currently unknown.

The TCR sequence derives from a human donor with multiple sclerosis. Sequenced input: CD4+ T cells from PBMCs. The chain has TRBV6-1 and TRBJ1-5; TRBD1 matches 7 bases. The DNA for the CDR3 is TGTGCCAGCAGTGGCTACAGGGGCGATAGCAATCAGCCCCAGCATTTT. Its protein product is CASSGYRGDSNQPQHF.